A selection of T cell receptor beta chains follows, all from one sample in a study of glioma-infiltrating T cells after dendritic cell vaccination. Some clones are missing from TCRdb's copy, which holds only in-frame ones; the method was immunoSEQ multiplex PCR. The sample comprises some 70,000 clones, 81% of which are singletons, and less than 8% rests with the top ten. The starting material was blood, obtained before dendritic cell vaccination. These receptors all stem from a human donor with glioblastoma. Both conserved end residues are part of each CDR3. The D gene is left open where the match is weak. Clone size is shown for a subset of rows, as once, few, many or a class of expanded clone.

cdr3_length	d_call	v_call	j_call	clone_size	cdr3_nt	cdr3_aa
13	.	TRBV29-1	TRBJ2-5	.	TGCAGCGTATTCAGACCGTCGGGAGAGACCCAGTACTTC	CSVFRPSGETQYF
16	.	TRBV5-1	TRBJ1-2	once	TGCGCCAGCAGCTTGGATGCGGAAGAGGCTAACTATGGCTACACCTTC	CASSLDAEEANYGYTF
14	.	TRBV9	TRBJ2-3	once	TGTGCCAGCAGCGTAGAGCCTGCTACAGATACGCAGTATTTT	CASSVEPATDTQYF
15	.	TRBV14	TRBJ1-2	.	TGTGCCAGCAGCCAGTCCGGGATCCTTAACTATGGCTACACCTTC	CASSQSGILNYGYTF
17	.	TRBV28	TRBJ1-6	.	TGTGCCAGCAGACTCGGGGGGGGGCGCCCCTATAATTCACCCCTCCACTTT	CASRLGGGRPYNSPLHF
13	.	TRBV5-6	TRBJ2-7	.	TGTGCCAGCAGCTCCCAGTTGGCCTACGAGCAGTACTTC	CASSSQLAYEQYF
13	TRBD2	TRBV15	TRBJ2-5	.	TGTGCCACCCAGCGGGGGAGGGAAGAGACCCAGTACTTC	CATQRGREETQYF
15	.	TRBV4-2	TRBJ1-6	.	TGTGCCAGCAGCCAAGATGTAGGGGTAAGTTCACCCCTCCACTTT	CASSQDVGVSSPLHF
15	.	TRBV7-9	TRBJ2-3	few	TGTGCCAGCAGCTTAGCACGACAGCTGGCAGATACGCAGTATTTT	CASSLARQLADTQYF
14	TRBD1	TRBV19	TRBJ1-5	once	TGTGCCAGTAGTATTGACAGGGGCTATCAGCCCCAGCATTTT	CASSIDRGYQPQHF
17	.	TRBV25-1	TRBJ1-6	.	TGTGCCAGCAGTGAATTAGCCAGGGGCCCCTATAATTCACCCCTCCACTTT	CASSELARGPYNSPLHF
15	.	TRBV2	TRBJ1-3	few	TGTGCCAGCAGTGTCCCGGTCCTGTTTGGAAACACCATATATTTT	CASSVPVLFGNTIYF
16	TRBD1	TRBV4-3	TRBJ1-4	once	TGCGCCAGCAGCCAAGCTGGGACAGGGAATAATGAAAAACTGTTTTTT	CASSQAGTGNNEKLFF
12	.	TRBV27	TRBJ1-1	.	TGTGCCAGCAGAGACAGCGTCCGTGAAGCTTTCTTT	CASRDSVREAFF
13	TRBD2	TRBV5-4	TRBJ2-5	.	TGTGCCAGCAGCCAAGCGGGGGAAGAGACCCAGTACTTC	CASSQAGEETQYF
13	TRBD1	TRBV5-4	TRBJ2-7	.	TGTGCCAGCAGCGTAGGACAGGTCGACGAGCAGTACTTC	CASSVGQVDEQYF
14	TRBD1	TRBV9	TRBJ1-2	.	TGTGCCAGCAGCGAGCCCGGGACAGGCTATGGCTACACCTTC	CASSEPGTGYGYTF
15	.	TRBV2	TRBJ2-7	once	TGTGCCAGCAGTGGAGATGAGGTAGCTACCTACGAGCAGTACTTC	CASSGDEVATYEQYF
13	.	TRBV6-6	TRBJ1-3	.	TGTGCCAGCAGTTACTCGGGGGGGAACACCATATATTTT	CASSYSGGNTIYF
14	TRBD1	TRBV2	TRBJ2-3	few	TGTGCCAGCAGACAGGGGGTATACACAGATACGCAGTATTTT	CASRQGVYTDTQYF
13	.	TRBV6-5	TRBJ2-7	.	TGTGCCAGCAGGAACCATGACAGCTACGAGCAGTACTTC	CASRNHDSYEQYF
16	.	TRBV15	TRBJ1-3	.	TGTGCCACCAGCAGAGTTGGGGGGAGATTAGGAAACACCATATATTTT	CATSRVGGRLGNTIYF
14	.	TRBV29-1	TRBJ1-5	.	TGCAGCGTGAAGGGAGGGGATTCGGATCAGCCCCAGCATTTT	CSVKGGDSDQPQHF
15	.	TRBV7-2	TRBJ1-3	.	TGTGCCAGCAGCTTCCGGGGGATCCCTGGAAACACCATATATTTT	CASSFRGIPGNTIYF
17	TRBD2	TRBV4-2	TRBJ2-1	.	TGTGCCAGCAGCCAAATGACTAGCGGGGGGTCCCCCAATGAGCAGTTCTTC	CASSQMTSGGSPNEQFF
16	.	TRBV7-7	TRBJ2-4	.	TGTGCTAGCAGCTTAGCTGGGGGGGCCGCCAAAAACATTCAGTACTTC	CASSLAGGAAKNIQYF
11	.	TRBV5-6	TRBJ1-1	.	TGTGCCAGCAGCCCGGACAGTGAAGCTTTCTTT	CASSPDSEAFF
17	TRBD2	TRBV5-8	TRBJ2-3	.	TGTGCCAGCAGCTTTACATTAGCGGGGTACTCCACAGATACGCAGTATTTT	CASSFTLAGYSTDTQYF
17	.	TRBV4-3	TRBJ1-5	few	TGCGCCAGCAGCCAATCCGTCGGGGTGAATAGCAATCAGCCCCAGCATTTT	CASSQSVGVNSNQPQHF
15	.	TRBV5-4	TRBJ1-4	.	TGTGCCAGCAGCTCTCGGTCCGGAACTAATGAAAAACTGTTTTTT	CASSSRSGTNEKLFF
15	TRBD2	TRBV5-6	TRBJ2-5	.	TGTGCCAGCAGCGGTCGTAGCGGGAGGGGAGAGACCCAGTACTTC	CASSGRSGRGETQYF
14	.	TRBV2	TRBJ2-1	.	TGTGCCAGCAGTCTTATTAGCTCCTACAATGAGCAGTTCTTC	CASSLISSYNEQFF
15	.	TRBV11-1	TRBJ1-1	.	TGTGCCAGCAGACCCCGGACAGACGAGAACACTGAAGCTTTCTTT	CASRPRTDENTEAFF
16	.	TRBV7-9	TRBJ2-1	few	TGTGCCAGCAGTCCCCGTCCCTCCCTCTCCTACAATGAGCAGTTCTTC	CASSPRPSLSYNEQFF
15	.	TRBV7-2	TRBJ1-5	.	TGTGCCAGCAGCTTAGACGGCGGTTACAATCAGCCCCAGCATTTT	CASSLDGGYNQPQHF
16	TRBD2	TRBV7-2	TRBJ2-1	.	TGTGCCAGCAGCTTCAGGGGTGGGACTAGTTTCAATGAGCAGTTCTTC	CASSFRGGTSFNEQFF
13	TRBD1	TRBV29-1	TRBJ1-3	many	TGCAGCGTTAAGACAGGGCCCGGAAACACCATATATTTT	CSVKTGPGNTIYF
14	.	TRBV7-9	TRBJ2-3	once	TGTGCCAGCAGCAGACAAACTAGCACAGATACGCAGTATTTT	CASSRQTSTDTQYF
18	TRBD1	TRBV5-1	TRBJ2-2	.	TGCGCCAGCAGCTTGGCTACACAGGCAGGGGGAAACACCGGGGAGCTGTTTTTT	CASSLATQAGGNTGELFF
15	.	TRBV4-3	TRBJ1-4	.	TGCGCCAGCAGCCAAGGAGGAGGGCCGGGGGAAAAACTGTTTTTT	CASSQGGGPGEKLFF
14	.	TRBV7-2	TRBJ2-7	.	TGTGCCAGCAGCTTAGGATCTACAGGTTACGAGCAGTACTTC	CASSLGSTGYEQYF
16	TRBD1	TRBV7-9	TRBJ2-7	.	TGTGCCAGCAGCTTCCGACAGGGTTCCTCCTCCTACGAGCAGTACTTC	CASSFRQGSSSYEQYF
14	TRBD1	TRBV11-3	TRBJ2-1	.	TGTGCCAGCAGCTTAGCCGGACAGGGCAATGAGCAGTTCTTC	CASSLAGQGNEQFF
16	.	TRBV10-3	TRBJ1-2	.	TGTGCCATCAGTGAGTCGGGAGGCCCAGCCTCCTATGGCTACACCTTC	CAISESGGPASYGYTF
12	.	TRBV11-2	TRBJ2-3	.	TGTGCCAGCGCCGGAGAGGCAGATACGCAGTATTTT	CASAGEADTQYF
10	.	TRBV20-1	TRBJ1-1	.	TGCAGTGCTAGTCTTAATGAAGCTTTCTTT	CSASLNEAFF
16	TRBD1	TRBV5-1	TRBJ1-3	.	TGCGCCAGCAGCCCAACTACAGGGGGAACTGGAAACACCATATATTTT	CASSPTTGGTGNTIYF
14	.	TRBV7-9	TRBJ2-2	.	TGTGCCAGCAGCCCAGACTCGAACACCGGGGAGCTGTTTTTT	CASSPDSNTGELFF
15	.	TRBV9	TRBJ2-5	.	TGTGCCAGCAGCGTAGCTGAAGGAGGCCGTGAGACCCAGTACTTC	CASSVAEGGRETQYF
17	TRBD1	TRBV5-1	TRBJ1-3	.	TGCGCCAGCAGCTTAACCGCCAGGACAGGCTCTGGAAACACCATATATTTT	CASSLTARTGSGNTIYF
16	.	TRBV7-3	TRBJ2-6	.	TGTGCCAGCAGCTATGAACAGTTCTCTGGGGCCAACGCCCTGACTTTC	CASSYEQFSGANALTF
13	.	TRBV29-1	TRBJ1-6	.	TGCAGCGTTCGGACAAACAGGGATTCACCCCTCCACTTT	CSVRTNRDSPLHF
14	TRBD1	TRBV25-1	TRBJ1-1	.	TGTGCCAGCACTGGGACAGGGGGACGCACTGAAGCTTTCTTT	CASTGTGGRTEAFF